This T cell receptor (beta chain) came from a study of molecular identifiers for immune sequencing clone quantification. In this sample, this clonotype turned up many times. Based on a CD8+CD4-CCR7+CD45RA+ profile, naive CD8 T cells were sorted. TCRdb processed the PCR reads anew with MiXCR; each CDR3 protein has one entry. The sample lists 600,000 to 650,000 distinct CDR3 sequences; approximately 20% were seen once. Germline V CDR1 and CDR2: DFQATT, SNEGSKA (reference sequence). This CDR3 has 16 residues. The V and J ends lost 0 bases and 3 bases respectively, with 15 bases between them. V gene TRBV20-1 combines with J gene TRBJ2-1; a possible D gene is TRBD2 (5 bases). This sequence originates from a human donor in good health. Some libraries in this study had Jurkat cell RNA spiked in. Sequenced input: naive CD8+ T cells from blood, with Jurkat cell RNA spiked in. The subset here: FACS-sorted CD8+CD4-CCR7+CD45RA+ naive T cells. CDR3: CSARDSLAYRYNEQFF. CDR3 bases: TGCAGTGCTAGAGATTCTCTAGCCTATCGCTACAATGAGCAGTTCTTC.